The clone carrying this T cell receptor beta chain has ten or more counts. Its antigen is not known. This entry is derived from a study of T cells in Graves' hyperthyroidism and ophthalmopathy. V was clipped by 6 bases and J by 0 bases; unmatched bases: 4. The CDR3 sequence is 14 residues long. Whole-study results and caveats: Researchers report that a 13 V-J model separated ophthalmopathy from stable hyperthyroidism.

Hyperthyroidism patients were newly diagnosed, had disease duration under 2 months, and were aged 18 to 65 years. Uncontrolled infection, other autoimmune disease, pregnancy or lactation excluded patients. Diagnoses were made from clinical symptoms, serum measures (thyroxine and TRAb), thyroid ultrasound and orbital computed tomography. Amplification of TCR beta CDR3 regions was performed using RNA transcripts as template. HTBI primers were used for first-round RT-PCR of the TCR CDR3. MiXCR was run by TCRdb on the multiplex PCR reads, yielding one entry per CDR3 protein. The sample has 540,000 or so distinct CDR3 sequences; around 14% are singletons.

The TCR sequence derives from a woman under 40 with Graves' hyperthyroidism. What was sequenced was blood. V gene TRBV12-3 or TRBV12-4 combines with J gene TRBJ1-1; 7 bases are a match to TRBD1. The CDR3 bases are TGTGCCAGCAGCCGGACAGGCCTGAACACTGAAGCTTTCTTT. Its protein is CASSRTGLNTEAFF.